This T cell receptor (beta chain) came from a study of identical twins. Study-level results: These conclusions were based on statistical analysis (cross-sectional, not following the same donors).

TCRdb re-derived calls from the 5' RACE reads in MiXCR, one entry per CDR3 protein. Of some 790,000 distinct CDR3 sequences listed, roughly 18% are singletons. About this clonotype: Antigen unknown.

The CDR3 sequence is 13 residues long. Per germline, CDR1 MNHEY and CDR2 SVGEGT. The ends were cut back, 8 bases at V and 5 bases at J, with 14 bases in the middle. These sequences were also reported in another study, on T cells expressing NK-cell markers. That work contributes: Researchers got TCR beta repertoires out of sorted CD3+CD56+NKG2C+, CD3+CD56+NKG2C- and CD3+CD56-NKG2C+ T cells. In several donors, these clonotypes also led the CD3+CD56-NKG2C+ fraction.

The receptor comes from a woman aged 18-30 years in good health. The sample consisted of PBMCs. The V call is TRBV6-2 or TRBV6-3, the J call TRBJ2-3; D possibly corresponds to TRBD2 (6 bases). For the CDR3, the DNA is TGTGCCAGCGAACCCCGGAGGGAAGATACGCAGTATTTT. Translation: CASEPRREDTQYF.